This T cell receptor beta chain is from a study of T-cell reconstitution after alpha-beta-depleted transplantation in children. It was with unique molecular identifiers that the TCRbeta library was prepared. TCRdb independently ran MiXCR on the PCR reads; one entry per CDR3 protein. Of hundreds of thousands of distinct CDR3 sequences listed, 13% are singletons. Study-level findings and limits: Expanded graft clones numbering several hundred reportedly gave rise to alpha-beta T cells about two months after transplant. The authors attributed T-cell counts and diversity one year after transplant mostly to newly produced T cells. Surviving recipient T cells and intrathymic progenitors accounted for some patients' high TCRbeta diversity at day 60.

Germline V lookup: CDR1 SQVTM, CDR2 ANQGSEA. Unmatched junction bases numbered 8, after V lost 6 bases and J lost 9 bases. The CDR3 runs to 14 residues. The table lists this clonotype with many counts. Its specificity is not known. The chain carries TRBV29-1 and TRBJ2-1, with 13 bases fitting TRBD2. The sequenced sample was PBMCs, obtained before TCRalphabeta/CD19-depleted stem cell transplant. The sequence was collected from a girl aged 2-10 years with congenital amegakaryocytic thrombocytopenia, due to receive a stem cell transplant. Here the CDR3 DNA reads TGCAGCGTCCGACTAGCGGGAGGCAGGAGTGAGCAGTTCTTC. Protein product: CSVRLAGGRSEQFF.